Listed here are 29 T cell receptor beta chains from one sample, sequenced in a study of blood T cells in healthy people across ages. PCR was performed a second time for roughly 7 to 11 cycles using a sample-barcoded 5' primer and a J-beta primer mix. TCRdb re-called the 5' RACE reads through MiXCR, storing one row per CDR3 protein. The sample has some 1,800,000 distinct CDR3 sequences; 39% are singletons. The source material was blood. Every receptor here comes from a human donor in good health.

The chain joins TRBV7-2 to TRBJ1-2; TRBD1 agrees at 7 bases. V lost 5 bases and J lost 7; bases outside the gene matches: 10. CDR1 is SGHTA and CDR2 is FQGNSA in the germline V gene. The CDR3 consists of 14 residues. CDR3 region: CASSEYRGGVGYTF. As DNA, the CDR3 is TGTGCCAGCAGCGAATACAGGGGAGGAGTTGGCTACACCTTC.

This chain uses TRBV3-1 with TRBJ1-5; TRBD1 agrees at 8 bases. The germline V gene encodes CDR1 LGHDT and CDR2 YNNKEL (reference sequence). Trimming removed 1 base from V and 12 bases from J; junction bases left unmatched: 14. The CDR3 has 16 residues. As DNA, the CDR3 is TGTGCCAGCAGCCAAGGGGCAGGGGGCCCCCTCAGGGGCCAGCATTTT. Residues: CASSQGAGGPLRGQHF.

This chain uses TRBV29-1 with TRBJ2-7; D is unresolved. The germline V gene encodes CDR1 SQVTM and CDR2 ANQGSEA. Trimming stripped 0 bases from V and 3 bases from J, with 9 bases between. This CDR3 is built from 13 residues. This chain's CDR3 is CSVEDHGDYEQYF. The CDR3 nucleotides read TGCAGCGTTGAAGATCATGGGGACTACGAGCAGTACTTC.

A few counts support this clonotype. J is TRBJ1-5 and V is TRBV28; D is perhaps TRBD1 (5 bases). V was clipped by 3 bases and J by 6 bases, with 9 bases between them. Germline V CDR1 and CDR2: MDHEN, SYDVKM. The CDR3 length is 13 residues. This CDR3 is CASSFGGPQPQHF. CDR3 coding DNA: TGTGCCAGCAGTTTCGGGGGTCCTCAGCCCCAGCATTTT.

Remarks on this clonotype: It may be a read error: a sequence one base away is much more abundant. The rearrangement uses TRBV12-3 or TRBV12-4 and TRBJ1-5; a possible D gene is TRBD1 (6 bases). The germline V and J ends were trimmed by 5 bases and 6 bases, with 17 bases remaining between them. The CDR3 has 15 amino acids. The CDR3 sequence: CASSPGRGAGQPQHF. The CDR3, as DNA: TGTGCCAGCAGTCCAGGACGGGGGGCTGGTCAGCCCCAGCATTTT.

The genes are TRBV20-1 and TRBJ1-4; D perhaps matches TRBD1 (5 bases). V lost 5 bases to trimming and J lost 8 bases, with 6 bases between them. This CDR3 has 10 residues. The germline gives CDR1 DFQATT, CDR2 SNEGSKA (reference sequence). The CDR3 coding sequence is TGCAGTGCTGCAGGGGAAAAACTGTTTTTT. Translation gives CSAAGEKLFF.

The genes are TRBV12-3 or TRBV12-4 and TRBJ1-2, with 8 positions matching TRBD1. This CDR3 is 14 amino acids long. V lost 6 bases to trimming and J lost 7 bases; unmatched junction nucleotides: 10. CDR3 nucleotides: TGTGCCAGCAGCGTTGACAGGGGTAGAGCTGGCTACACCTTC. Amino acid sequence: CASSVDRGRAGYTF.

This chain joins TRBV20-1 and TRBJ2-3; weak D call: TRBD1 (5 bases). CDR3 length: 14 amino acids. V lost 5 bases, J lost 0 bases, and 12 bases lay in between. Looked up from germline, CDR1 is DFQATT and CDR2 is SNEGSKA (reference sequence). The CDR3 DNA follows: TGCAGTGCTCCTCGGACATCTAGCACAGATACGCAGTATTTT. Encoded protein: CSAPRTSSTDTQYF.

A few counts support this clonotype. The chain links TRBV6-2 or TRBV6-3 to TRBJ2-7; TRBD1 might be the D (5 bases). Germline V gene lookup returns CDR1 MNHEY and CDR2 SVGEGT. The CDR3 extends over 14 amino acids. Trimming shortened V by 7 bases and J by 2 bases, and 15 bases separated the two germline ends. The CDR3 nucleotides read TGTGCCAGCACCCATACCACAGGACCCTACGAGCAGTACTTC. This sequence encodes CASTHTTGPYEQYF.

The V and J genes are TRBV9 and TRBJ2-5, with 7 nucleotides matching TRBD1. The DNA end is more similar to TRBJ2-7, so the J call may be wrong. CDR3 size: 14 residues. Germline lookup yields CDR1 SGDLS and CDR2 YYNGEE. CDR3 sequence reads: CASSGHGTEGEQYF. The CDR3 coding sequence is TGTGCCAGCAGCGGCCATGGGACAGAGGGCGAGCAGTACTTC.

This clonotype is a singleton in its sample. The V call is TRBV28, the J call TRBJ2-5, with a possible D match to TRBD2 (6 bases). With the DNA end fitting TRBJ2-7 better, the J assignment may be wrong. This CDR3 contains 13 residues. CDR1 is MDHEN, CDR2 SYDVKM, per germline. CDR3 nucleotides: TGTGCCAGCAGTTCCCCACAGCGGGACGAGCAGTACTTC. This sequence encodes CASSSPQRDEQYF.

The rearrangement links TRBV29-1 to TRBJ2-7; possible D gene TRBD2, 5 bases. The CDR3 is 11 residues long. Per the germline V gene, CDR1 is SQVTM and CDR2 is ANQGSEA. Trimming took off 4 bases at V and 6 bases at J, with 10 bases between the two ends. CDR3 sequence: CSVVSAGEQYF. CDR3 bases: TGCAGCGTTGTTTCGGCGGGCGAGCAGTACTTC.

J is TRBJ1-2 and V is TRBV10-3; D is undetermined. This CDR3 has 11 residues. CDR1 is ENHRY and CDR2 is SYGVKD in the germline V gene. V lost 10 bases and J lost 6, with 12 bases in between. The CDR3 reads CATGVRNGYTF. In DNA, the CDR3 is TGTGCCACCGGGGTTCGGAATGGCTACACCTTC.

This clonotype was observed a handful of times. The chain combines TRBV6-1 with TRBJ1-2, with 7 nucleotides matching TRBD1. The CDR3 is made up of 13 amino acids. Trimming removed 6 bases from V and 4 bases from J; junction bases left unmatched: 5. Germline assignment: CDR1 MNHNS and CDR2 SASEGT. This CDR3 reads CASSLWDSYGYTF. CDR3 bases: TGTGCCAGCAGCCTTTGGGACAGCTATGGCTACACCTTC.

This clonotype was seen a handful of times. The chain couples TRBV6-1 to TRBJ1-2; TRBD1 matches 10 bases. Germline loops: CDR1 MNHNS, CDR2 SASEGT. The CDR3 is 15 amino acids. J lost 11 bases, V lost 4 bases, and 13 bases had no gene match. The CDR3 sequence is CASSVTLTGGRGYTF. The CDR3 DNA sequence: TGTGCCAGCAGTGTTACTTTGACAGGGGGCAGAGGTTACACCTTC.

The chain recombines TRBV6-1 with TRBJ2-5; D not resolved. Germline V gene lookup returns CDR1 MNHNS and CDR2 SASEGT. The CDR3 sequence is 13 residues long. The V gene lost 3 bases and the J gene lost 11 bases, with 16 bases spanning the gap. The CDR3 DNA is TGTGCCAGCAGTGAGAAGGACCGGAGAGAGCAGTACTTC. It specifies CASSEKDRREQYF.

This clonotype was picked up a small number of times. The rearrangement uses TRBV20-1 and TRBJ1-2; D is possibly TRBD1 (5 bases). The CDR3 covers 14 residues. Trimming pared 3 bases from V and 8 bases from J, leaving 19 bases between. The V gene's germline CDR1 is DFQATT and CDR2 SNEGSKA (reference sequence). The CDR3 sequence: CSASHNTGRQGYTF. The CDR3 DNA reads TGCAGTGCTAGCCATAATACAGGACGGCAGGGCTACACCTTC.

The V call is TRBV7-8, the J call TRBJ1-2; unclear D gene. The V end lost 4 bases, the J end lost 4 bases, and 13 bases lay between the germline ends. The germline CDR1 and CDR2 sequences are SGHVS and FQNEAQ. This CDR3 comprises 14 residues. CDR3 region: CASSSRFGPYGYTF. The CDR3 DNA follows: TGTGCCAGCAGCTCCCGCTTCGGACCCTATGGCTACACCTTC.

This clonotype was found a few times. The gene calls are TRBV25-1 and TRBJ2-4, with a tentative D call TRBD2 (5 bases). From germline, CDR1 is MGHDK and CDR2 SYGVNS. V lost 8 bases, J lost 3 bases, and 17 bases lay in between. This CDR3 has 15 residues. The CDR3 is CASECIPGDKNIQYF. The CDR3 DNA reads TGTGCCAGCGAGTGTATCCCCGGGGACAAAAACATTCAGTACTTC.

There are a few counts of this clonotype. The rearrangement joins TRBV20-1 to TRBJ1-2; weak D call: TRBD1 (6 bases). Germline loops: CDR1 DFQATT, CDR2 SNEGSKA (reference sequence). Trimming removed 0 bases from V and 5 bases from J, with 16 bases in between. The CDR3 contains 15 residues. The CDR3 sequence is CSARDYLTGRYGYTF. CDR3 coding DNA: TGCAGTGCTAGAGACTACCTTACAGGGCGATATGGCTACACCTTC.

Only a few counts were recorded for this clonotype. This chain connects TRBV5-5 to TRBJ1-1; no reliable D call. The germline V and J ends were trimmed by 3 bases and 4 bases, with 16 bases remaining between them. Germline V CDR1 and CDR2: SGHKS, YYEKEE (reference sequence). CDR3 size: 15 residues. The CDR3: CASSSWRVWGTEAFF. The DNA of the CDR3 is TGTGCCAGCAGCTCGTGGCGGGTTTGGGGCACTGAAGCTTTCTTT.

This clonotype was counted only a few times. The chain carries TRBV2 and TRBJ2-1; D possibly corresponds to TRBD1 (5 bases). This CDR3 has 15 amino acids. Germline V lookup: CDR1 SNHLY, CDR2 FYNNEI. Trimming shortened V by 4 bases and J by 0 bases, and 10 bases separated the two germline ends. CDR3 bases: TGTGCCAGCAGTGTCCTGACAGCCTCCTACAATGAGCAGTTCTTC. Translation gives CASSVLTASYNEQFF.

The chain employs TRBV7-2 and TRBJ2-4, with D perhaps TRBD1 (6 bases). The J call is doubtful: the DNA matches TRBJ2-7 better. Looked up from germline, CDR1 is SGHTA and CDR2 is FQGNSA. This CDR3 has 15 residues. Here the CDR3 reads CASSLSLTGFYEQYF. CDR3 sequence (DNA): TGTGCCAGCAGCTTATCCTTGACAGGTTTCTACGAGCAGTACTTC.

This clonotype was detected a few times. V gene TRBV5-1 combines with J gene TRBJ2-3; D not resolved. From germline, CDR1 is SGHRS and CDR2 YFSETQ. The length of the CDR3 is 12 residues. DNA of the CDR3: TGCCCCACTTTCTATGGGGCAGATACGCAGTATTTT. Encoded protein: CPTFYGADTQYF.

The chain carries TRBV7-2 and TRBJ2-7; weak D call: TRBD1 (5 bases). V shed 7 bases and J shed 0 bases, with 10 bases lying between them. The CDR3 extends over 13 amino acids. Germline CDR1 SGHTA, CDR2 FQGNSA. CDR3 loop: CASTRERSYEQYF. CDR3 nucleotides: TGTGCCAGCACCAGGGAACGCTCCTACGAGCAGTACTTC.

This clonotype was counted a few times. In DNA, the CDR3 is TGCGCCAGCAGCCCCAGGACCACTTTATGGAGCGAGCAGTACTTC. It encodes CASSPRTTLWSEQYF. This rearrangement joins TRBV4-3 to TRBJ2-7, with D hard to call. Trimming pared 4 bases from V and 6 bases from J, leaving 19 bases between. This CDR3 is built from 15 residues. CDR1 LGHNA and CDR2 YSLEER come from the germline V gene.

This clonotype was recorded a few times. J is TRBJ2-5 and V is TRBV7-9; D ambiguous. V shed 7 bases and J shed 5 bases, with 17 bases lying between them. Per germline, CDR1 SEHNR and CDR2 FQNEAQ (reference sequence). CDR3 length: 14 amino acids. CDR3 bases: TGTGCCAGCACTCTTAGTGGCGGAGAGGAGACCCAGTACTTC. Encoded protein: CASTLSGGEETQYF. Full variable domain (missing parts from reference TRBV7-9 and TRBJ2-5): DTGVSQNPRHKITKRGQNVTFRCDPISEHNRLYWYRQTLGQGPEFLTYFQNEAQLEKSRLLSDRFSAERPKGSFSTLEIQRTEQGDSAMYLCASTLSGGEETQYFGPGTRLLVL.

The rearrangement links TRBV12-5 to TRBJ2-1; TRBD1 matches 9 bases. CDR1 is LGHNT and CDR2 is FRNRAP in the germline V gene. The CDR3 spans 15 residues. Trimming took 1 base from V and 4 from J; bases not matched to a gene: 2. The CDR3 loop reads CASGLGTGAYNEQFF. The CDR3 DNA follows: TGTGCTAGTGGTTTGGGGACAGGGGCGTACAATGAGCAGTTCTTC. The variable domain in full, completed from reference TRBV12-5 and TRBJ2-1, reads DARVTQTPRHKVTEMGQEVTMRCQPILGHNTVFWYRQTMMQGLELLAYFRNRAPLDDSGMPKDRFSAEMPDATLATLKIQPSEPRDSAVYFCASGLGTGAYNEQFFGPGTRLTVL.

This clonotype showed up just a few times. This sequence joins TRBV7-2 and TRBJ1-2; D unclear. Trimming left V 1 base short and J 4 bases short, with 10 bases between. Germline CDR1 and CDR2: SGHTA and FQGNSA. The CDR3 spans 14 residues. CDR3 DNA sequence: TGTGCCAGCAGCTTAGGGTATACGAGCTATGGCTACACCTTC. Translating gives CASSLGYTSYGYTF.